What follows are 18 T cell receptor beta chains derived from one specimen sequenced in a study of T cells in tumors after PD-1 blockade. Clones were read by immunoSEQ multiplex PCR, and TCRdb kept only the in-frame ones, dropping some. The data hold roughly 20,000 clones, with about 85% observed a single time. Sequenced material: PBMCs, taken after anti-PD-1 therapy. The receptors stem from a human donor with advanced basal cell or squamous cell carcinoma (not recorded which).

The gene calls are TRBV2 and TRBJ2-6; D perhaps matches TRBD1 (6 bases). Germline-derived CDR1 and CDR2 are SNHLY and FYNNEI. Trimming left V 5 bases short and J 0 bases short, with 14 bases between. This CDR3 comprises 17 residues. Here the CDR3 DNA reads TGTGCCAGCAGTCCTCAGGGGCTTTACTCTGGGGCCAACGTCCTGACTTTC. Amino acid sequence: CASSPQGLYSGANVLTF.

The V call is TRBV5-1, the J call TRBJ1-1; a possible D gene is TRBD1 (5 bases). V gave up 8 bases and J gave up 3 bases, with 17 bases separating them. The CDR3 spans 14 residues. Germline CDR1 SGHRS, CDR2 YFSETQ. The CDR3 reads CASRQTTLDTEAFF. CDR3 in DNA: TGCGCCAGTAGACAGACCACTCTCGACACTGAAGCTTTCTTT.

CDR3 in amino acids: CASRRGGSNTDTQYF. The CDR3 DNA reads as TGTGCCAGCAGACGGGGGGGTAGTAACACAGATACGCAGTATTTT. The gene calls are TRBV5-4 and TRBJ2-3, with TRBD2 matching 8 bases. J lost 2 bases, V lost 5 bases, and 7 bases had no gene match. CDR1 is SGHNT, CDR2 YYREEE, per germline (reference sequence). This CDR3 spans 15 amino acids.

The genes are TRBV9 and TRBJ1-1, with no clear D. The V gene's germline CDR1 is SGDLS and CDR2 YYNGEE. The V and J ends lost 3 bases and 0 bases respectively, with 6 bases between them. The CDR3 sequence is 13 residues long. CDR3 protein: CASSAIVNTEAFF. CDR3 in DNA: TGTGCCAGCAGCGCCATAGTGAACACTGAAGCTTTCTTT.

This clone was recorded only once. This chain connects TRBV28 to TRBJ2-4; TRBD2 matches at 7 bases. Germline V gene lookup returns CDR1 MDHEN and CDR2 SYDVKM. After removal of 2 bases from V and 3 bases from J, the junction contained 1 base not matched to a gene. This CDR3 comprises 14 residues. As DNA, the CDR3 is TGTGCCAGCAGTTTACCGGGAGGCAAAAACATTCAGTACTTC. Its translation is CASSLPGGKNIQYF.

The chain links TRBV19 to TRBJ2-2; D possibly corresponds to TRBD1 (6 bases). V lost 5 bases to trimming and J lost 3 bases, with 13 bases between them. The CDR3 extends over 15 amino acids. Germline assignment: CDR1 LNHDA and CDR2 SQIVND (reference sequence). CDR3 in amino acids: CASSVGRGDTGELFF. CDR3 coding DNA: TGTGCCAGTAGTGTTGGCAGGGGAGACACCGGGGAGCTGTTTTTT.

The rearrangement joins TRBV28 to TRBJ2-3; D call uncertain. Trimming shortened V by 5 bases and J by 2 bases, and 5 bases separated the two germline ends. The CDR3 covers 12 residues. In germline, CDR1 is MDHEN, CDR2 SYDVKM. Here the CDR3 DNA reads TGTGCCAGCAGTAGCGACACAGATACGCAGTATTTT. As protein: CASSSDTDTQYF.

This chain connects TRBV7-9 to TRBJ1-2; TRBD1 might be the D (5 bases). This CDR3 spans 15 amino acids. The germline V gene encodes CDR1 SEHNR and CDR2 FQNEAQ (reference sequence). V was clipped by 5 bases and J by 2 bases, with 15 bases between them. CDR3 residues: CASSPPGTGNYGYTF. CDR3 nucleotides: TGTGCCAGCAGCCCCCCCGGGACCGGGAACTATGGCTACACCTTC.

V is TRBV27 and J is TRBJ1-4, with 8 bases aligning to TRBD1. The CDR3 consists of 14 residues. Germline V gene sequence: CDR1 MNHEY, CDR2 SMNVEV (reference sequence). V was pared by 6 bases and J by 8 bases, with 8 bases of the junction left unmatched. The CDR3: CASSTGTGREKLFF. As DNA, the CDR3 is TGTGCCAGCAGCACCGGGACAGGACGAGAAAAACTGTTTTTT.

By sample fraction, this clone is medium-sized (0.01 to 0.1%). The gene calls are TRBV27 and TRBJ2-1, with unresolved D. The V and J ends lost 0 bases and 5 bases respectively, with 5 bases between them. The CDR3 runs to 13 residues. Germline lookup yields CDR1 MNHEY and CDR2 SMNVEV (reference sequence). The CDR3: CASSLSFDNEQFF. The CDR3, as DNA: TGTGCCAGCAGTTTATCGTTCGACAATGAGCAGTTCTTC.

The V gene is TRBV7-9, the J gene TRBJ1-2; 7 bases align to TRBD1. Trimming removed 5 bases from V and 1 base from J; junction bases left unmatched: 4. Per germline, CDR1 SEHNR and CDR2 FQNEAQ (reference sequence). The CDR3 is made up of 14 amino acids. CDR3 coding DNA: TGTGCCAGCAGCACAGGGGCGAATAACTATGGCTACACCTTC. Its protein is CASSTGANNYGYTF. The whole variable domain, filled in from reference TRBV7-9 and TRBJ1-2, reads DTGVSQNPRHKITKRGQNVTFRCDPISEHNRLYWYRQTLGQGPEFLTYFQNEAQLEKSRLLSDRFSAERPKGSFSTLEIQRTEQGDSAMYLCASSTGANNYGYTFGSGTRLTVV.

V gene TRBV2 combines with J gene TRBJ2-3; TRBD2 aligns across 9 bases. Germline CDR1 is SNHLY and CDR2 is FYNNEI. Trimming at V came to 4 bases and at J to 4 bases, leaving 6 bases not matched to a gene. This CDR3 has 15 amino acids. CDR3 loop: CASSALAGVADTQYF. The CDR3, as DNA: TGTGCCAGCAGTGCTTTAGCGGGGGTCGCAGATACGCAGTATTTT.

V and J are TRBV7-2 and TRBJ2-3; 13 bases align to TRBD2. CDR3 length: 18 residues. The V gene end was trimmed by 5 bases and the J gene end by 2 bases; junction bases not matched to a gene: 10. Germline V gene sequence: CDR1 SGHTA, CDR2 FQGNSA. CDR3 bases: TGTGCCAGCAGCAACCCCGGACTAGCGGGGGCAAACACAGATACGCAGTATTTT. It specifies CASSNPGLAGANTDTQYF.

The V call is TRBV29-1, the J call TRBJ2-2; 8 nucleotides agree with TRBD1. This CDR3 comprises 14 residues. With V trimmed by 6 bases and J by 1 base, 4 bases remained unmatched. Germline V lookup: CDR1 SQVTM, CDR2 ANQGSEA. The DNA for the CDR3 is TGCAGCGTAGGGACAGGCGGGAACACCGGGGAGCTGTTTTTT. Translated: CSVGTGGNTGELFF.

This clone was seen more than once but under ten times. The J gene is TRBJ2-3, the V gene TRBV11-3; no clear D. The V gene's germline CDR1 is SGHNT and CDR2 YENEEA. V lost 0 bases and J lost 8, with 12 bases in between. The CDR3 loop spans 14 amino acids. The CDR3 loop reads CASSLDGLEATQYF. The CDR3 DNA reads as TGTGCCAGCAGCTTAGACGGGCTAGAGGCTACGCAGTATTTT.

The genes are TRBV5-1 and TRBJ2-3; weak D call: TRBD2 (5 bases). The CDR3 has 14 residues. Per the germline V gene, CDR1 is SGHRS and CDR2 is YFSETQ. V lost 3 bases and J lost 4, with 12 bases in between. CDR3 sequence reads: CASSSRGLSDTQYF. Written as DNA, the CDR3 is TGCGCCAGCAGCTCGAGAGGACTCTCAGATACGCAGTATTTT.

This clone occurred once. The rearrangement links TRBV19 to TRBJ1-5; the match to TRBD1 covers 12 bases. The V segment lost 5 bases and the J segment 7 bases; nucleotides outside the gene matches: 6. Germline assignment: CDR1 LNHDA and CDR2 SQIVND (reference sequence). This CDR3 region has 15 residues. CDR3 nucleotide sequence: TGTGCCAGTAGTGGGACAGGGGGCGCAGGGCAGCCCCAGCATTTT. It codes for CASSGTGGAGQPQHF.

This clone was seen once. The rearrangement links TRBV5-4 to TRBJ1-1; D is unresolved. The V and J ends lost 2 bases and 2 bases respectively, with 7 bases between them. Per the germline V gene, CDR1 is SGHNT and CDR2 is YYREEE (reference sequence). The CDR3 contains 13 residues. CDR3 nucleotide sequence: TGTGCCAGCAGCTTCTCGGTTAACACTGAAGCTTTCTTT. Its translation is CASSFSVNTEAFF.